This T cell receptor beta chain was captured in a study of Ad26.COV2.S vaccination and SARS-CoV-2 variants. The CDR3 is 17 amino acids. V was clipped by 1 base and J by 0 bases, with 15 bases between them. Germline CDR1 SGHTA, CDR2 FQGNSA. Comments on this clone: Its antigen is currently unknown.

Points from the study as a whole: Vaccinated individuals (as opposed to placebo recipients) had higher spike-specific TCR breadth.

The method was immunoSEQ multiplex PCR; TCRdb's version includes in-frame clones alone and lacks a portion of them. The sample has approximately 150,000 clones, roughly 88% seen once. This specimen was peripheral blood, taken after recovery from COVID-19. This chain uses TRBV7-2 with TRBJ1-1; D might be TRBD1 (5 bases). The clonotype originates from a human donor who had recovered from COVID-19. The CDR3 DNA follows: TGTGCCAGCAGCTTAGGTAGATGGGGGTTCATGAACACTGAAGCTTTCTTT. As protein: CASSLGRWGFMNTEAFF.